Presented here are 24 T cell receptor beta chains from one specimen sequenced in a study of T cells in Graves' hyperthyroidism and ophthalmopathy. TCR beta CDR3 region amplification was performed from RNA transcripts. TCR CDR3 regions were first amplified by RT-PCR with HTBI primers. TCRdb ran MiXCR on the multiplex PCR reads and lists one entry per CDR3 protein. Here the sample spans under 800,000 distinct CDR3 sequences, 14% being singletons. Sequencing was carried out using blood. These receptors were collected from a woman between 18 and 29 years old with Graves' hyperthyroidism.

This clonotype was recorded a few times. CDR3 coding DNA: TGCAGTGCTAGAGATCAGTCAGTATCCTACAATGAGCAGTTCTTC. It codes for CSARDQSVSYNEQFF. V usage is TRBV20-1 and J usage is TRBJ2-1, with D unclear. V was cut by 0 bases and J by 1 base, with 10 bases left in between. Germline CDR1 is DFQATT and CDR2 is SNEGSKA (reference sequence). CDR3 size: 15 residues.

The table lists this clonotype with a few counts. The V and J genes are TRBV7-3 and TRBJ2-6, with 12 bases matching TRBD1. CDR3 length: 21 residues. Germline CDR1 SGHTA, CDR2 FQGTGA. V was pared by 8 bases and J by 0 bases, with 17 bases of the junction left unmatched. In DNA, the CDR3 is TGTGCCAGCCCCGAAGCCATCCGGGACAGGGGGCGTCCCTCTGGGGCCAACGTCCTGACTTTC. This encodes CASPEAIRDRGRPSGANVLTF.

About this clonotype itself: One end of the junction fails to match germline, which may point to a read error. The CDR3 DNA follows: TGTGCCATCAGTGCCCAACGACTAGCGGGAGTTACCGGGGGGCTGTTTTTT. Protein product: CAISAQRLAGVTGGLFF. This chain links TRBV6-1 with TRBJ2-2; 12 positions match TRBD2. There are 17 residues in the CDR3. From germline, CDR1 is MNHNS and CDR2 SASEGT.

This clonotype was detected many times. The rearrangement uses TRBV24-1 and TRBJ2-2; TRBD1 might be the D (6 bases). Germline CDR1 reads KGHDR; CDR2 reads SFDVKD. The CDR3 is 15 residues long. Trimming took 4 bases from V and 6 from J, leaving 14 bases between them. DNA of the CDR3: TGTGCCACCAGTGAACAGGGAACGAGTTCCGGGGAGCTGTTTTTT. Its protein is CATSEQGTSSGELFF.

This clonotype was observed a handful of times. The rearrangement joins TRBV12-3 or TRBV12-4 to TRBJ2-1; no clear D gene. The ends were cut back, 6 bases at V and 6 bases at J, with 6 bases in the middle. This CDR3 region has 11 residues. Here the CDR3 reads CASRHGNEQFF. In DNA form, the CDR3 reads TGTGCCAGCAGGCATGGCAATGAGCAGTTCTTC.

This rearrangement joins TRBV7-9 to TRBJ1-1; no clear D gene. CDR3 length: 13 amino acids. Trimming stripped 4 bases from V and 8 bases from J, with 14 bases between. In germline, CDR1 is SEHNR, CDR2 FQNEAQ (reference sequence). As DNA, the CDR3 is TGTGCCAGCAGCTCTTGGACCGATAGAGAAGCTTTCTTT. It encodes CASSSWTDREAFF.

In this sample, this clonotype turned up many times. The chain has TRBV12-3 or TRBV12-4 and TRBJ2-3, with TRBD2 identical over 7 bases. CDR3 length equals 15 residues. J was trimmed by 7 bases and V by 4 bases; bases with no gene match: 11. The CDR3 DNA follows: TGTGCCAGCAGTTCCCCGCTAGCGGCGGCCAATACGCAGTATTTT. Its translation: CASSSPLAAANTQYF.

This clonotype was recorded many times. J is TRBJ1-1 and V is TRBV6-1, with D possibly matching TRBD1 (5 bases). This CDR3 spans 13 amino acids. Between the trimmed V and J ends, which lost 7 bases and 1 base, there was a span of 10 bases. Germline CDR1 MNHNS, CDR2 SASEGT. The CDR3 DNA is TGTGCCAGCATACAGGACGCGAACACTGAAGCTTTCTTT. Its protein product is CASIQDANTEAFF.

This clonotype was observed a few times. This chain links TRBV29-1 with TRBJ1-1; TRBD1 aligns across 7 bases. J was trimmed by 8 bases and V by 5 bases; bases with no gene match: 8. Germline assignment: CDR1 SQVTM and CDR2 ANQGSEA. This CDR3 contains 12 residues. The CDR3 DNA sequence: TGCAGCGTTAAGGGGGCATCGGCGGAAGCTTTCTTT. Its translation is CSVKGASAEAFF.

V is TRBV13 and J is TRBJ2-1; 11 bases align to TRBD1. CDR3 length equals 17 residues. V gave up 5 bases and J gave up 0 bases; unmatched junction bases: 6. Germline CDR1 PRHDT, CDR2 FYEKMQ (reference sequence). CDR3: CASSLGQGASSYNEQFF. The DNA for the CDR3 is TGTGCCAGCAGCCTCGGACAGGGGGCCAGCTCCTACAATGAGCAGTTCTTC.

V is TRBV12-3 or TRBV12-4 and J is TRBJ1-2; no reliable D call. V shed 3 bases and J shed 7 bases, with 15 bases lying between them. CDR3 length: 14 residues. CDR3 in amino acids: CASSLTRTSSGYTF. For the CDR3, the DNA is TGTGCCAGCAGTTTGACCAGAACAAGTAGTGGCTACACCTTC.

In this sample, this clonotype turned up many times. The chain's CDR3 is CASTRREGTDTQYF. The CDR3 DNA is TGTGCCAGCACTAGGCGGGAGGGCACAGATACGCAGTATTTT. The V and J genes are TRBV12-3 or TRBV12-4 and TRBJ2-3; 8 nucleotides line up with TRBD2. The CDR3 length is 14 residues. V lost 7 bases, J lost 1 base, and 4 bases stayed unmatched.

This clonotype has at least ten counts. The chain combines TRBV3-1 with TRBJ1-5, with D possibly matching TRBD1 (5 bases). Germline loops: CDR1 LGHDT, CDR2 YNNKEL (reference sequence). Deletions cut 1 base from V and 0 bases from J, with 16 bases between. The length of the CDR3 is 18 residues. CDR3 sequence: CASSQAGQGAYSNQPQHF. As DNA, the CDR3 is TGTGCCAGCAGCCAAGCCGGCCAGGGCGCCTATAGCAATCAGCCCCAGCATTTT.

In this sample, this clonotype turned up a few times. The chain carries TRBV19 and TRBJ1-2, with 9 bases that match TRBD1. This CDR3 contains 17 residues. The germline gives CDR1 LNHDA, CDR2 SQIVND (reference sequence). J gave up 9 bases and V 6 bases, and 20 bases lay outside the gene matches. The CDR3 sequence: CASSHGGYRGRSDSYTF. The CDR3 DNA sequence: TGTGCCAGTAGCCACGGGGGGTACAGGGGGCGGTCTGACAGCTACACCTTC.

To note about this clonotype: This is likely a read error, given that the CDR3 carries no conserved phenylalanine or tryptophan at its end. J is TRBJ1-5 and V is TRBV20-1, with D perhaps matching TRBD1 (6 bases). Germline V CDR1 and CDR2: DFQATT, SNEGSKA (reference sequence). Deletions cut 2 bases from V and 3 bases from J, with 14 bases between. The CDR3 extends over 15 amino acids. The CDR3 here is CSARLDRFLNQPQHL. The CDR3 region has the DNA TGCAGTGCTAGATTAGACAGGTTTCTCAATCAGCCCCAGCATTTG.

This clonotype was counted ten times or more. The V call is TRBV20-1, the J call TRBJ2-3, with 16 bases matching TRBD2. This CDR3 is 19 amino acids long. Germline V gene lookup returns CDR1 DFQATT and CDR2 SNEGSKA (reference sequence). Losses at the gene ends were 2 bases for V and 3 bases for J; bases not matched to a gene: 11. The CDR3 reads CSARQGTSGRASKTDTQYF. CDR3 nucleotides: TGCAGTGCTAGACAAGGGACTAGCGGGAGGGCCTCGAAAACAGATACGCAGTATTTT.

This clonotype was observed a handful of times. The chain combines TRBV30 with TRBJ2-3, with TRBD2 as a possible D gene (5 bases). Trimming shortened V by 5 bases and J by 10 bases, and 19 bases separated the two germline ends. The length of the CDR3 is 13 residues. Germline loops: CDR1 GTSNPN, CDR2 SVGIG (reference sequence). The CDR3 DNA reads TGTGCCTGGGCTGCGCGGGCCCTTGCATCGCAGTATTTT. Protein product: CAWAARALASQYF.

This rearrangement joins TRBV20-1 to TRBJ2-7, with 8 bases that match TRBD1. V lost 5 bases, J lost 4 bases, and 13 bases stayed unmatched. This CDR3 has 15 residues. Per the germline V gene, CDR1 is DFQATT and CDR2 is SNEGSKA (reference sequence). The CDR3, as DNA: TGCAGTGCTGGGGACCGGGACAGGCTTAAATACGAGCAGTACTTC. Encoded protein: CSAGDRDRLKYEQYF.

The chain carries TRBV18 and TRBJ2-2; tentatively, D is TRBD1 (5 bases). V dropped 3 bases and J dropped 1 base, with 18 bases sitting between them. The CDR3 is 18 amino acids. CDR1 and CDR2 (germline): KGHSH, LQKENI. The CDR3 spells CASSPLVWGGLNTGELFF. Here the CDR3 DNA reads TGTGCCAGCTCACCCCTTGTCTGGGGCGGATTGAACACCGGGGAGCTGTTTTTT.

The chain uses TRBV28 and TRBJ2-5; no clear D gene. Trimming removed 5 bases from V and 2 bases from J, with 6 bases in between. Germline CDR1 MDHEN, CDR2 SYDVKM. This CDR3 region has 12 residues. This CDR3 is CASSQQQETQYF. The CDR3 DNA is TGTGCCAGCAGTCAACAACAAGAGACCCAGTACTTC. The full variable domain, completed using reference TRBV28 and TRBJ2-5, is DVKVTQSSRYLVKRTGEKVFLECVQDMDHENMFWYRQDPGLGLRLIYFSYDVKMKEKGDIPEGYSVSREKKERFSLILESASTNQTSMYLCASSQQQETQYFGPGTRLLVL.

The rearrangement joins TRBV18 to TRBJ2-4, with 7 bases lining up with TRBD1. The CDR3 has 16 amino acids. The trim removed 2 bases at V and 1 base at J, leaving 5 bases unmatched. Germline V gene sequence: CDR1 KGHSH, CDR2 LQKENI. The CDR3, as DNA: TGTGCCAGCTCACCAATTACGGGACAGGCCAAAAACATTCAGTACTTC. Amino acid sequence: CASSPITGQAKNIQYF.

This clonotype was recorded many times. V usage is TRBV27 and J usage is TRBJ2-1; 8 bases map to TRBD1. The CDR3 covers 15 residues. V shed 8 bases and J 2 bases; nucleotides not matched to a gene: 8. The germline gives CDR1 MNHEY, CDR2 SMNVEV (reference sequence). CDR3 region: CASQTDRAPYNEQFF. The CDR3 coding sequence is TGTGCCAGCCAGACGGACAGGGCCCCCTACAATGAGCAGTTCTTC.

The V gene is TRBV12-3 or TRBV12-4, the J gene TRBJ2-1; 7 nucleotides match TRBD2. The V segment lost 5 bases and the J segment 10 bases; nucleotides outside the gene matches: 8. The CDR3 sequence is 13 residues long. CDR3 DNA: TGTGCCAGCAGTCCTAGCGGATACTGGGAGCAGTTCTTC. The encoded protein is CASSPSGYWEQFF.

There are a few counts of this clonotype. The chain recombines TRBV30 with TRBJ1-2; D is possibly TRBD1 (5 bases). The CDR3 contains 15 residues. The germline V and J ends were trimmed by 3 bases and 7 bases, with 21 bases remaining between them. CDR1 and CDR2 (germline): GTSNPN, SVGIG (reference sequence). The CDR3 region is CAWRVDYWGDAGYTF. The CDR3 nucleotides are TGTGCCTGGAGGGTAGACTATTGGGGGGATGCTGGCTACACCTTC.